This T cell receptor (beta chain) was recorded in a study of cytomegalovirus exposure and HLA in healthy donors. The CDR3 consists of 13 residues. V gave up 8 bases and J gave up 0 bases, with 8 bases separating them. Germline V CDR1 and CDR2: MDHEN, SYDVKM. About this clone: Its antigen is not known.

General study findings and limits: Later, an analysis found that TCR clusters from the first cohort tended to co-occur in the 120 validation repertoires. Rarity marked most TCR sequences, yet some public TCRs occurred in many donors.

The donors were members of the validation cohort, which comprised roughly 120 subjects and was separate from the first cohort of 600 to 800 subjects. Only in-frame clones appear in the TCRdb table, and some are missing; sequencing was by immunoSEQ multiplex PCR. Among some 140,000 clones listed, 84% were seen once. J is TRBJ2-4 and V is TRBV28, with D possibly TRBD2 on 5 matching bases. The sample comprised PBMCs. The TCR sequence derives from a woman in her twenties or thirties in good health and CMV-seronegative. CDR3: CASGGGAKNIQYF. In DNA, the CDR3 is TGTGCCAGCGGCGGAGGAGCCAAAAACATTCAGTACTTC. Supplemented by reference TRBV28 and TRBJ2-4, the full variable domain reads DVKVTQSSRYLVKRTGEKVFLECVQDMDHENMFWYRQDPGLGLRLIYFSYDVKMKEKGDIPEGYSVSREKKERFSLILESASTNQTSMYLCASGGGAKNIQYFGAGTRLSVL.